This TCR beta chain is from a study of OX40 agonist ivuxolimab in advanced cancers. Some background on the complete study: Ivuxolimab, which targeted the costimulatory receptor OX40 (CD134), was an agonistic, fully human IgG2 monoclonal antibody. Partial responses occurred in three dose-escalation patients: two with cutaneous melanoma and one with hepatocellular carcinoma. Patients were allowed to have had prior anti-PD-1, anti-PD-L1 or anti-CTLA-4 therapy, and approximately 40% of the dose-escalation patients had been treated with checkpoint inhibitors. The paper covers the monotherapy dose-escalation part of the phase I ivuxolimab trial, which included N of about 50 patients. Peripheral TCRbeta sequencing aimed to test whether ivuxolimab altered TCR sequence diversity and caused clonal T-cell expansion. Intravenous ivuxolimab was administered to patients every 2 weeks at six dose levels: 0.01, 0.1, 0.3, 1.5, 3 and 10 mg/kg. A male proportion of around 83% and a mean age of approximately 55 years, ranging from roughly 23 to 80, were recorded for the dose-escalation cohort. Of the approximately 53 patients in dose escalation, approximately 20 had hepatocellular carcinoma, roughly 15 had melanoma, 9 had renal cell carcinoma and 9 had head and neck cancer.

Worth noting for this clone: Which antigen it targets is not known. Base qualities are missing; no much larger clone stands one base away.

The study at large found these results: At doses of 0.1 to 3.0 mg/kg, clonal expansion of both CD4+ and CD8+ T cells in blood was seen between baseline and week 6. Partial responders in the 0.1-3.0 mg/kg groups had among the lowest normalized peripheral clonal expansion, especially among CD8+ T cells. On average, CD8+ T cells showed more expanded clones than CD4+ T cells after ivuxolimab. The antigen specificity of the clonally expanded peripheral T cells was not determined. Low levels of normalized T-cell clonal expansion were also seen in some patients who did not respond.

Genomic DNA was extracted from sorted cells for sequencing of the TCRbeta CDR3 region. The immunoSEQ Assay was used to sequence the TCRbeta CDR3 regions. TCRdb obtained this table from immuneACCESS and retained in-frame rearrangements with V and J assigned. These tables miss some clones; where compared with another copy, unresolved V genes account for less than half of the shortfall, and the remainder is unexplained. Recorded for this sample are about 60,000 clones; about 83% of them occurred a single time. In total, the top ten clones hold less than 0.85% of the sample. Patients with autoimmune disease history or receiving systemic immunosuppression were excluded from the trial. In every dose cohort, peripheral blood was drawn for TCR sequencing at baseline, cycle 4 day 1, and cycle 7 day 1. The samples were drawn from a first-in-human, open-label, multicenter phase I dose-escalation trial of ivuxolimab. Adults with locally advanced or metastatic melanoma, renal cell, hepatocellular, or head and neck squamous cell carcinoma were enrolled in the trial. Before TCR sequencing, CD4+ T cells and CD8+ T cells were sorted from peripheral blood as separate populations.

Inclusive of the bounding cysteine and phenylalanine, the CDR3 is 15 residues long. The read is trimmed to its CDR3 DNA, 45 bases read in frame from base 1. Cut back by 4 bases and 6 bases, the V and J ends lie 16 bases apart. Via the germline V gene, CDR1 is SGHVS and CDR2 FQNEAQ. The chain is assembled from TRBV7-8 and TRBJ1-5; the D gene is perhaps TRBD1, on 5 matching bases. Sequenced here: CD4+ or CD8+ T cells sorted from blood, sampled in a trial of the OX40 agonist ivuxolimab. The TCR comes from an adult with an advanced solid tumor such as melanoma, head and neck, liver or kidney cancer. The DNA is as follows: TGTGCCAGCAGCTCTGACTTGGGAGGGACTCAGCCCCAGCATTTT. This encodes CASSSDLGGTQPQHF.